Only a few counts were recorded for the clone carrying this T cell receptor (beta chain). As yet, its antigen is unknown. Reverse transcription of about 0.45 to 1 ug RNA was carried out with random hexamers. TCRdb independently ran MiXCR on the immunoSEQ multiplex PCR reads; one entry per CDR3 protein. The data show roughly 130,000 distinct CDR3 sequences, approximately 94% seen once. These data belong to a study of CD8 T cells in Susac syndrome. The sequenced target, TCR beta, came from blood CD8+ and CD4+ T cells. Trimming removed 4 bases at V and 2 bases at J, with 0 bases between. The CDR3 covers 11 residues. CDR1 is SGHTA and CDR2 is FQGNSA in the germline V gene. The study, taken as a whole, reports: Individuals included in the TCR sequencing and HLA analysis were acknowledged by the study to be relatively few in number.

The chain recombines TRBV7-2 with TRBJ1-3; D remains ambiguous. This clonotype was obtained from a human donor with multiple sclerosis. The sample comprised CD4+ T cells from PBMCs. CDR3 residues: CASSSGNTIYF. CDR3 coding DNA: TGTGCCAGCAGCTCTGGAAACACCATATATTTT. Supplemented by reference TRBV7-2 and TRBJ1-3, the full variable domain reads GAGVSQSPSNKVTEKGKDVELRCDPISGHTALYWYRQSLGQGLEFLIYFQGNSAPDKSGLPSDRFSAERTGGSVSTLTIQRTQQEDSAVYLCASSSGNTIYFGEGSWLTVV.